These 5 T cell receptor beta chains came from one sample sequenced in a study of T cells in Graves' hyperthyroidism and ophthalmopathy (dated by TCRdb to between 2018 and 2021). The library was produced with multiplex PCR. The sequencing machine was an Illumina HiSeq 2000. The TCR beta CDR3 regions were amplified from the RNA transcripts. The TCR CDR3 was subjected to a first round of RT-PCR using the HTBI primer set and the Qiagen OneStep RT-PCR kit. TCRdb reran the public reads through fastp at Q25 and MiXCR, keeping productive beta chains. Each CDR3 protein appears once, grouped with its most common genes and DNA. This sample gives around 420,000 distinct CDR3 sequences in total; about an eighth of them show up just once. Of the sample, approximately 5.3% falls within the top ten clones. Sequences were obtained from blood. The source is a woman younger than 30 with Graves' hyperthyroidism.

V is TRBV6-5 and J is TRBJ2-7; 7 positions agree with TRBD2. The better agreement between TRBJ2-1 and the DNA end casts doubt on the J call. CDR1 is MNHEY and CDR2 is SVGAGI in the germline V gene. The CDR3 sequence is 13 residues long. CDR3 protein: CASSYWTSDEQFF. CDR3 coding DNA: TGTGCCAGCAGTTACTGGACTAGTGACGAGCAGTTCTTC.

This clonotype showed up many times. V usage is TRBV5-1 and J usage is TRBJ2-1; D may be TRBD2 (5 bases). The V end lost 1 base, the J end lost 5 bases, and 7 bases lay between the germline ends. Germline V CDR1 and CDR2: SGHRS, YFSETQ. The CDR3 loop spans 13 amino acids. The CDR3 DNA reads TGCGCCAGCAGCTTGCGGGAAGACAATGAGCAGTTCTTC. Amino acid sequence: CASSLREDNEQFF. The whole variable domain, filled in from reference TRBV5-1 and TRBJ2-1, reads KAGVTQTPRYLIKTRGQQVTLSCSPISGHRSVSWYQQTPGQGLQFLFEYFSETQRNKGNFPGRFSGRQFSNSRSEMNVSTLELGDSALYLCASSLREDNEQFFGPGTRLTVL.

The chain links TRBV7-8 to TRBJ2-1, with D perhaps matching TRBD1 or TRBD2 (5 bases each). The J call may be wrong; the DNA end is better matched by TRBJ2-7. CDR3 length equals 16 residues. Germline V CDR1 and CDR2: SGHVS, FQNEAQ. CDR3 residues: CASSVRDRRSYNEQYF. The DNA for the CDR3 is TGTGCCAGCAGCGTCCGGGACCGCCGCTCCTACAATGAGCAGTACTTC.

Details on this clonotype: Given a much more abundant clone one base away, this may be a read error. The CDR3 protein is CASSFVLARVNEQYF. The CDR3 DNA reads as TGTGCCAGCAGTTTCGTCCTAGCCCGAGTAAATGAGCAGTACTTC. This rearrangement joins TRBV27 to TRBJ2-1, with D perhaps TRBD2 (5 bases). The end of the DNA is better explained by TRBJ2-7, so the J call may be wrong. This CDR3 comprises 15 residues. Germline V gene data show CDR1 as MNHEY and CDR2 as SMNVEV (reference sequence).

This clonotype was seen repeatedly, ten times or more. The rearrangement joins TRBV5-6 to TRBJ1-1; 7 bases align to TRBD1. Germline V gene sequence: CDR1 SGHDT, CDR2 YYEEEE. This CDR3 region has 16 residues. Unmatched junction bases numbered 10, after V lost 4 bases and J lost 1 base. The CDR3 sequence: CASSTRGGERNTEAFF. The CDR3 region has the DNA TGTGCCAGCAGCACCAGGGGGGGAGAAAGGAACACTGAAGCTTTCTTT.